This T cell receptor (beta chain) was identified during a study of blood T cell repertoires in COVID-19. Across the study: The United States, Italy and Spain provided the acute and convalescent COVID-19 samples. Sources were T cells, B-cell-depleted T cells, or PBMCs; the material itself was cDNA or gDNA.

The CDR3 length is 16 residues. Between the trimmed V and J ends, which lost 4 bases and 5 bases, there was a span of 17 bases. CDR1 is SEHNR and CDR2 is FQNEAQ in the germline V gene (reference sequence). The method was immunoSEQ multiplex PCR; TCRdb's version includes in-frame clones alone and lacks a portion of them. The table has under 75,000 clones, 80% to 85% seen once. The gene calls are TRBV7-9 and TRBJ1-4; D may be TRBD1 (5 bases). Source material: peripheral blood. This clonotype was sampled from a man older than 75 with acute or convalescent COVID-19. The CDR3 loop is CASSSSRGLSNEKLFF. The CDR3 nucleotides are TGTGCCAGCAGCTCGAGTAGGGGCCTCTCCAATGAAAAACTGTTTTTT.